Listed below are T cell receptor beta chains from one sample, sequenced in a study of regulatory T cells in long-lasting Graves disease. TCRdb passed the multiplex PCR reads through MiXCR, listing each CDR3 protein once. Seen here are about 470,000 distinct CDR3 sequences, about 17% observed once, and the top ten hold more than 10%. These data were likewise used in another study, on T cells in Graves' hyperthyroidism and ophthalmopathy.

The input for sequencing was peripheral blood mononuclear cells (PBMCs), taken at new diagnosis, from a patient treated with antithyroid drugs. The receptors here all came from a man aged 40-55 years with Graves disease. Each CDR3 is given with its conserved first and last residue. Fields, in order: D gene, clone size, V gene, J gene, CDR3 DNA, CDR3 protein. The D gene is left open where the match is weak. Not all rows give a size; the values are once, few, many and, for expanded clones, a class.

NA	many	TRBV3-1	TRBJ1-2	TGTGCCAGCAGCCAAGAGGGCAATTACTATGGCTACACCTTC	CASSQEGNYYGYTF
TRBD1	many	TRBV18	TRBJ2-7	TGTGCCAGCTCACCACTGTTCCGGGACAGGGTCTACGAGCAGTACTTC	CASSPLFRDRVYEQYF
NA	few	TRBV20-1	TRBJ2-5	TGCAGTGCTAGAGATTCATCGGGCAGGGCGGAGACCCAGTACTTC	CSARDSSGRAETQYF
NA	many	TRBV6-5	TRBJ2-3	TGTGCCAGCAGTTACGTGAGATTTGAAGATACGCAGTATTTT	CASSYVRFEDTQYF
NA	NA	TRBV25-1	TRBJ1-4	TGTGCCAGCAGTGCCGTGGGGGGCGGAAAACTGTTTTTT	CASSAVGGGKLFF
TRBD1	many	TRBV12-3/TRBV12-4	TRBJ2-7	TGTGCCAGCAGTTTAGGCGGGACAGGGACGGAAGAGCAGTACTTC	CASSLGGTGTEEQYF
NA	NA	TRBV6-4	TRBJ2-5	TGTGCCAGCAGTTACTCGCGGCTAGCCGAGACCCAGTACTTC	CASSYSRLAETQYF
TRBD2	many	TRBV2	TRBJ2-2	TGTGCCAGCAGCCCTTTAGCGGGAGGGCTAGGGGAGCTGTTTTTT	CASSPLAGGLGELFF
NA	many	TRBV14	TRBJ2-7	TGTGCCAGCAGCCATCCGGGCCTCTCCTACGAGCAGTACTTC	CASSHPGLSYEQYF
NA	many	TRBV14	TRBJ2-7	TGTGCCAGCAGCCACCAACCGACTACCCTCTCCTACGAGCAGTACTTC	CASSHQPTTLSYEQYF
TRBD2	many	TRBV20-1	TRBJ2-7	TGCAGTGCGTTAGCGGGAGGGTTCTACGAGCAGTACTTC	CSALAGGFYEQYF
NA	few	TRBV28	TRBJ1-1	TGTGCCAGCAGAATGGGTTTAACAGGGAACGTAGCTTTCTTT	CASRMGLTGNVAFF
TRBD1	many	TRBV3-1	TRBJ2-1	TGTGCCAGCAGCTACCGACAGGGTTCGTCCTACAATGAGCAGTTCTTC	CASSYRQGSSYNEQFF
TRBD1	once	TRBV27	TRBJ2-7	TGTGCCAGCAGTACCGTCAGGGACAGGAACTACGAGCAGTACTTC	CASSTVRDRNYEQYF
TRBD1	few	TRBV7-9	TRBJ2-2	TGTGCCAGCAGCGCTCCGGGACAGGGGTTTTGGAACACCGGGGAGCTGTTTTTT	CASSAPGQGFWNTGELFF
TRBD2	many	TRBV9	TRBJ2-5	TGTGCCAGCAGCGTAGGGACTAGCGGAGGGGGAGAGACCCAGTACTTC	CASSVGTSGGGETQYF
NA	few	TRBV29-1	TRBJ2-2	TGCAGCGTTCAATCCGGGAGTGGCACCGGGGAGCTGTTTTTT	CSVQSGSGTGELFF
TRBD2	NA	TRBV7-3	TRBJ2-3	TGTGCCAGCAGCCTTTCTGGGGGAGGGCCCCCAGATACGCAGTATTTT	CASSLSGGGPPDTQYF
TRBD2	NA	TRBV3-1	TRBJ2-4	TGTGCCAGCAGCCGCGGACTAGCGGGAGGCAAAAACATTCAGTACTTC	CASSRGLAGGKNIQYF
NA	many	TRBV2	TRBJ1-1	TGTGCCAGCACTCAAATGAACACTGAAGCTTTCTTT	CASTQMNTEAFF
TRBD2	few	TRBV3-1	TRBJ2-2	TGTGCCAGCAGTCCTAGCGGGGCAACCAACACCGGGGAGCTGTTTTTT	CASSPSGATNTGELFF
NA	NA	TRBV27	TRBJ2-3	TGTGCCAGCAGTTTTGGGACTCGCACAGATACGCAGTATTTT	CASSFGTRTDTQYF
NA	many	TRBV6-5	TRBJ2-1	TGTGCCAGCAGTTACATCAACACCGGGACGGTCTACAATGAGCAGTTCTTC	CASSYINTGTVYNEQFF
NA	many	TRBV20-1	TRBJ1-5	TGCAGTGCTGGGGACGGTTATCAGCCCCAGCATTTT	CSAGDGYQPQHF
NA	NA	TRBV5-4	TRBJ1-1	TGTGCCGGCAGCTTGGTCGGGAGGAACATTGAAGCTTCCTTT	CAGSLVGRNIEASF
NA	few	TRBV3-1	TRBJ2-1	TGTGCCAGCAGCCAAGGTTCCAGACACAATGAGCAGTTCTTC	CASSQGSRHNEQFF
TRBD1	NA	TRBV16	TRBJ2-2	TGTGCCAGCAGCCTATCAGGGACAGGTCGGGACACCGGGGAGCTGTTTTTT	CASSLSGTGRDTGELFF
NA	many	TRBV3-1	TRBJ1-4	TGTGCCAGCAGTGCCCACCGGGTTAGGGATGAAAAACTGTTTTTT	CASSAHRVRDEKLFF
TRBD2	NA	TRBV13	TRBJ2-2	TGTGCCAGCAGCTTACCGACTAGCGGGACGAACACCGGGGAGCTGTTTTTT	CASSLPTSGTNTGELFF
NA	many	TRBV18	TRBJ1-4	TGTGCCAGCTCACCACAACAGAGCTTCGGGGAAAAACTGTTTTTT	CASSPQQSFGEKLFF
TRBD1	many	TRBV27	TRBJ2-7	TGTGCCAGCAGTTCCCCGGGACAGGGGCCCCTATACGAGCAGTACTTC	CASSSPGQGPLYEQYF
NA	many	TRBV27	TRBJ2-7	TGTGCCAGCAGTTTTGACAGGACTTCCTACGAGCAGTACTTC	CASSFDRTSYEQYF